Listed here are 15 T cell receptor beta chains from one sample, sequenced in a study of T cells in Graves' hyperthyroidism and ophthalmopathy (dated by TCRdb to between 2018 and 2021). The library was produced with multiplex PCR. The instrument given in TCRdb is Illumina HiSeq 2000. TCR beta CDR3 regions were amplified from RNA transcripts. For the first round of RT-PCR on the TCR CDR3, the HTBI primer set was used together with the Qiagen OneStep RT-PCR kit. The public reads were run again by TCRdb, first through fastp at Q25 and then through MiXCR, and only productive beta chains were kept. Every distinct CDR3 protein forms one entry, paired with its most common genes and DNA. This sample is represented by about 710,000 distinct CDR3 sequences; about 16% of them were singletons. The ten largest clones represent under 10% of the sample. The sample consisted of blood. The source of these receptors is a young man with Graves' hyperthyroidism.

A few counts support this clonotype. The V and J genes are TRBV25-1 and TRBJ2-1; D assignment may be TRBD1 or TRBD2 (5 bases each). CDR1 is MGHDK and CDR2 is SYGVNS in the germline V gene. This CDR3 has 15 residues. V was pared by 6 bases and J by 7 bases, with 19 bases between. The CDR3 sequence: CASSAAQIWGNEQFF. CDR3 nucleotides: TGTGCCAGCAGCGCTGCCCAAATTTGGGGGAATGAGCAGTTCTTC.

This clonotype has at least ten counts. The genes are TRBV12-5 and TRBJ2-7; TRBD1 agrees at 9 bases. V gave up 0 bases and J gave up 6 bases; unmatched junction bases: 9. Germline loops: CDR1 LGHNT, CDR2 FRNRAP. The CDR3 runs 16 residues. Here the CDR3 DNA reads TGTGCTAGTGGTTTGGTCGGGGGGACAGGGAGTGGCGAGCAGTACTTC. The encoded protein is CASGLVGGTGSGEQYF.

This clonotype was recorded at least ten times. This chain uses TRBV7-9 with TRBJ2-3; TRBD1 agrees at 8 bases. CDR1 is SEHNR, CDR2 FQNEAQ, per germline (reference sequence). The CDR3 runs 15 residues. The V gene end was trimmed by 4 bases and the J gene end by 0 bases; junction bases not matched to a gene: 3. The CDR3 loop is CASSSRTGSTDTQYF. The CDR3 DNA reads TGTGCCAGCAGCTCCAGGACAGGGAGCACAGATACGCAGTATTTT.

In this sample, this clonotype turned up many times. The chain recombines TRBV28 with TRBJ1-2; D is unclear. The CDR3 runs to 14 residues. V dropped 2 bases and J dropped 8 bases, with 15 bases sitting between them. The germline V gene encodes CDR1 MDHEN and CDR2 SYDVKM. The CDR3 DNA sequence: TGTGCCAGCAGTTTACAACTAGACAAGGGAGGCTACACCTTC. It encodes CASSLQLDKGGYTF.

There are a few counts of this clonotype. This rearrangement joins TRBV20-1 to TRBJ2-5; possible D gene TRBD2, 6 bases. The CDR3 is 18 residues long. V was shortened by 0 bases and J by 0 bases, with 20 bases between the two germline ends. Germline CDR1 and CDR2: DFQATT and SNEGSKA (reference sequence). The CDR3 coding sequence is TGCAGTGCTAGAGATTTTAGGAGGGCAGGGTCGTACCAAGAGACCCAGTACTTC. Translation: CSARDFRRAGSYQETQYF.

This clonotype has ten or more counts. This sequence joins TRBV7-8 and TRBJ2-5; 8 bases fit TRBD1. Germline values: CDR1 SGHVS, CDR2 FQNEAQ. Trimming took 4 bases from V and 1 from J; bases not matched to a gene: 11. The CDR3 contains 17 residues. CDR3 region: CASSYDPGQDVQETQYF. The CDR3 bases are TGTGCCAGCAGCTATGATCCGGGACAGGATGTCCAAGAGACCCAGTACTTC.

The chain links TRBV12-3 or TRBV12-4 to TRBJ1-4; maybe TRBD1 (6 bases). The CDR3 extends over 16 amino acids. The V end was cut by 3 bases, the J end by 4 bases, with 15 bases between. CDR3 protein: CASSFDRSAGNEKLFF. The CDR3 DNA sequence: TGTGCCAGCAGTTTTGACAGGAGCGCAGGTAATGAAAAACTGTTTTTT.

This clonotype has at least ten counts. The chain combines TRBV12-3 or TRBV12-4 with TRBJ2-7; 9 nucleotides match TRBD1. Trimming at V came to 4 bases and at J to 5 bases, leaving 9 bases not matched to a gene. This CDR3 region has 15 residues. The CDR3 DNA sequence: TGTGCCAGCAGTTCCTCCGGGACAGGGTTGAACGAGCAGTACTTC. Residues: CASSSSGTGLNEQYF.

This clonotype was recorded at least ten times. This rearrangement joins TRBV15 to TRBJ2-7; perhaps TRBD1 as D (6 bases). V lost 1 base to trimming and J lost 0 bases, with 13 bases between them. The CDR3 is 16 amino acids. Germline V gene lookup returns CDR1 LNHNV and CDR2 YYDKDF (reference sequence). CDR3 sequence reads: CATSRVTGSSSYEQYF. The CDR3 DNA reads TGTGCCACCAGCAGAGTGACAGGTTCGAGCTCCTACGAGCAGTACTTC.

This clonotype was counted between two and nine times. The CDR3: CASSFRSSEKLFF. The CDR3 DNA is TGTGCCAGCAGTTTCCGGAGTAGCGAAAAACTGTTTTTT. The V and J genes are TRBV27 and TRBJ1-4, with D hard to call. Germline CDR1 is MNHEY and CDR2 is SMNVEV (reference sequence). The CDR3 has 13 residues. Trimming shortened V by 3 bases and J by 8 bases, and 10 bases separated the two germline ends.

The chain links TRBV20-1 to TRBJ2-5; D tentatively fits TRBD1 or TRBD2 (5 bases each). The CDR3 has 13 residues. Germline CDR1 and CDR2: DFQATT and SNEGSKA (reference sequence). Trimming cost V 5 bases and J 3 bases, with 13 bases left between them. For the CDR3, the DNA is TGCAGTGCTGGACCGGGACGGGAAGAGACCCAGTACTTC. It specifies CSAGPGREETQYF.

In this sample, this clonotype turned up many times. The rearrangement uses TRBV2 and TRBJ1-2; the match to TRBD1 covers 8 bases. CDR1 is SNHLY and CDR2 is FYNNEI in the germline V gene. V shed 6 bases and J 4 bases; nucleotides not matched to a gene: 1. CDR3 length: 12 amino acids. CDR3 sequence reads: CASSGTGYGYTF. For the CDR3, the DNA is TGTGCCAGCAGCGGGACAGGCTATGGCTACACCTTC.

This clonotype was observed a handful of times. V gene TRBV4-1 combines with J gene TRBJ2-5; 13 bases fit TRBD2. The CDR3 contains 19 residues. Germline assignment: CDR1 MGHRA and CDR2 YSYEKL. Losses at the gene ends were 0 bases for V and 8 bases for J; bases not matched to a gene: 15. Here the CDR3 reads CASSQDQGPGLAGPRTQYF. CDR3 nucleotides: TGCGCCAGCAGCCAAGATCAGGGTCCGGGACTAGCGGGGCCCAGAACCCAGTACTTC.

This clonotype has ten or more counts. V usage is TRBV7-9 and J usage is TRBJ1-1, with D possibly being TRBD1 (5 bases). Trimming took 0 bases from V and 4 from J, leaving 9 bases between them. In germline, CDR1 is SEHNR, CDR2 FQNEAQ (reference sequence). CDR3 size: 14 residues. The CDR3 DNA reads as TGTGCCAGCAGCTTAGCGGCAGGGACCACTGAAGCTTTCTTT. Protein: CASSLAAGTTEAFF.

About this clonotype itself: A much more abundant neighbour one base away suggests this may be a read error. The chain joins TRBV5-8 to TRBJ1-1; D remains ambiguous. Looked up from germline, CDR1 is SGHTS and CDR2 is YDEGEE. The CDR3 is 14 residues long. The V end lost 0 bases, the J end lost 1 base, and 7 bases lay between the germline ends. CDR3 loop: CASSLVQSNTEAFF. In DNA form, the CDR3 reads TGTGCCAGCAGCTTGGTTCAGTCGAACACTGAAGCTTTCTTT.